One and the same sample provided the 15 T cell receptor beta chains below, sequenced in a study of shared clonotypes between healthy human individuals. Clones were read by immunoSEQ multiplex PCR, and TCRdb kept only the in-frame ones, dropping some. The sample shows hundreds of thousands of clones, around 75% of them seen only once. The sample was PBMCs. These receptors originate from a woman aged 35 to 49 in good health. Some clones in this sample may be carry-over from other donors' samples.

This clone showed up just a few times. This chain links TRBV7-3 with TRBJ2-1; D not certain. Trimming left V 1 base short and J 8 bases short, with 12 bases between. The CDR3 totals 14 residues. Germline values: CDR1 SGHTA, CDR2 FQGTGA. The chain's CDR3 is CASSLNGPRDEQFF. The CDR3 DNA is TGTGCCAGCAGCTTAAACGGGCCACGGGATGAGCAGTTCTTC.

The chain uses TRBV5-1 and TRBJ2-3, with 14 nucleotides matching TRBD2. V was pared by 4 bases and J by 2 bases, with 12 bases of the junction left unmatched. CDR3 size: 19 residues. Per the germline V gene, CDR1 is SGHRS and CDR2 is YFSETQ. The CDR3 DNA follows: TGCGCCAGCAGCGGCGGGACTAGCGGGAGTGGGTACCACACAGATACGCAGTATTTT. This codes for CASSGGTSGSGYHTDTQYF.

The sample holds a few counts of this clone. This chain connects TRBV29-1 to TRBJ1-2; no definite D call. The CDR3 extends over 12 amino acids. Germline values: CDR1 SQVTM, CDR2 ANQGSEA. V was shortened by 3 bases and J by 1 base, with 6 bases between the two germline ends. The CDR3 DNA follows: TGCAGCGTTGACGGTTTTAACTATGGCTACACCTTC. Its protein is CSVDGFNYGYTF. Complete variable domain (other parts from reference TRBV29-1 and TRBJ1-2): SAVISQKPSRDICQRGTSLTIQCQVDSQVTMMFWYRQQPGQSLTLIATANQGSEATYESGFVIDKFPISRPNLTFSTLTVSNMSPEDSSIYLCSVDGFNYGYTFGSGTRLTVV.

This chain links TRBV29-1 with TRBJ2-7; TRBD2 matches at 14 bases. The CDR3 consists of 14 residues. Looked up from germline, CDR1 is SQVTM and CDR2 is ANQGSEA. J was trimmed by 6 bases and V by 6 bases; bases with no gene match: 7. CDR3 amino acids: CSVGGTSGRSEQYF. The CDR3 DNA follows: TGCAGCGTGGGGGGGACTAGCGGGAGATCCGAGCAGTACTTC.

This chain joins TRBV18 and TRBJ1-3; D is undetermined. CDR3 length: 16 amino acids. Trimming removed 2 bases from V and 0 bases from J, with 11 bases in between. Germline V lookup: CDR1 KGHSH, CDR2 LQKENI. The CDR3 bases are TGTGCCAGCTCACCAGCGGATGGCGGCTCTGGAAACACCATATATTTT. Protein product: CASSPADGGSGNTIYF.

The genes are TRBV13 and TRBJ2-1; 8 nucleotides match TRBD2. Unmatched junction bases numbered 12, after V lost 5 bases and J lost 15 bases. Germline lookup yields CDR1 PRHDT and CDR2 FYEKMQ (reference sequence). The CDR3 contains 13 residues. The CDR3 here is CASSPRPGTRRFF. Here the CDR3 DNA reads TGTGCCAGCAGCCCCCGCCCCGGGACTAGGAGGTTCTTC.

The rearrangement links TRBV19 to TRBJ2-2, with 8 bases lining up with TRBD2. This CDR3 contains 14 residues. Looked up from germline, CDR1 is LNHDA and CDR2 is SQIVND (reference sequence). V shed 2 bases and J 6 bases; nucleotides not matched to a gene: 2. CDR3 region: CASSIRREAGELFF. CDR3 in DNA: TGTGCCAGTAGTATAAGGCGGGAGGCCGGGGAGCTGTTTTTT.

The CDR3 is CASSLSLLPLFF. The CDR3 DNA is TGTGCCAGCAGTTTATCTCTATTACCACTGTTTTTT. V gene TRBV28 combines with J gene TRBJ1-4; D is unresolved. The V end lost 1 base, the J end lost 13 bases, and 10 bases lay between the germline ends. Germline V gives CDR1 MDHEN, CDR2 SYDVKM. This CDR3 is built from 12 residues.

The chain recombines TRBV28 with TRBJ1-2; tentatively, D is TRBD1 (5 bases). CDR3 length equals 17 residues. With 1 base removed from V and 8 bases from J, the gap between germline ends came to 23 bases. Germline assignment: CDR1 MDHEN and CDR2 SYDVKM. The CDR3 DNA follows: TGTGCCAGCAGTTTATCGACAGATGGGAGGGAGGCGGGCGGCTACACCTTC. Protein: CASSLSTDGREAGGYTF.

This chain links TRBV9 with TRBJ1-2; 7 positions match TRBD1. The length of the CDR3 is 15 residues. Germline values: CDR1 SGDLS, CDR2 YYNGEE. Trimming cost V 0 bases and J 5 bases; bases outside gene matches: 7. CDR3 in DNA: TGTGCCAGCAGCGTAGCGCACCCGACAGGGTATGGCTACACCTTC. It codes for CASSVAHPTGYGYTF.

The chain has TRBV19 and TRBJ2-2; weak D call: TRBD1 (5 bases). The V gene lost 1 base and the J gene lost 4 bases, with 7 bases spanning the gap. CDR3 length: 14 amino acids. In germline, CDR1 is LNHDA, CDR2 SQIVND (reference sequence). As DNA, the CDR3 is TGTGCCAGTAGTATAGCCACAGGCACCGGGGAGCTGTTTTTT. Translating it yields CASSIATGTGELFF.

For this clone: A read error may account for a junction end that differs from germline. The chain carries TRBV29-1 and TRBJ2-5; perhaps D is TRBD1 or TRBD2 (5 bases each). CDR1 SQVTM and CDR2 ANQGSEA come from the germline V gene. The CDR3 covers 11 residues. The CDR3 DNA follows: TGCAGCGGGGGGAACCAAGAGGCCCAGTACTTC. The encoded protein is CSGGNQEAQYF.

The genes are TRBV4-2 and TRBJ2-5, with D maybe TRBD2 (7 bases). CDR3 length: 18 residues. Germline V gene sequence: CDR1 LGHNA, CDR2 YNFKEQ. V lost 1 base to trimming and J lost 3 bases, with 21 bases between them. This chain's CDR3 is CASSQAVGWEGGEETQYF. In nucleotides, the CDR3 is TGTGCCAGCAGCCAAGCCGTAGGTTGGGAGGGGGGAGAAGAGACCCAGTACTTC.

J is TRBJ2-3 and V is TRBV10-3; D is unclear. The CDR3 is 14 amino acids. Germline values: CDR1 ENHRY, CDR2 SYGVKD. Trimming took 6 bases from V and 6 from J, leaving 16 bases between them. The chain's CDR3 is CAIRRRPHEDTQYF. The CDR3 coding sequence is TGTGCCATCAGGCGACGACCACATGAGGATACGCAGTATTTT.

The CDR3 sequence is CASSRSGLAGGYEQYF. The CDR3 nucleotides read TGCGCCAGCAGCCGCTCGGGACTAGCGGGAGGATACGAGCAGTACTTC. The V and J genes are TRBV5-1 and TRBJ2-7; 15 bases fit TRBD2. In germline, CDR1 is SGHRS, CDR2 YFSETQ. CDR3 length: 16 amino acids. Losses at the gene ends were 4 bases for V and 4 bases for J; bases not matched to a gene: 6.